The clone carrying this TCR beta chain was seen at least ten times. V was pared by 2 bases and J by 4 bases, with 17 bases between. Germline assignment: CDR1 ENHRY and CDR2 SYGVKD. The CDR3 is made up of 16 amino acids. The data are from a study of tumor-infiltrating lymphocytes in oesophageal squamous cell carcinoma. TCRdb reprocessed the PCR reads with MiXCR, giving one entry per CDR3 protein. Of thousands of distinct CDR3 sequences in the sample, less than 20% were seen once. This clonotype was obtained from a male donor with esophageal squamous cell carcinoma. V and J are TRBV10-3 and TRBJ1-1, with D possibly matching TRBD1 (5 bases). Input material: blood. The CDR3 DNA sequence: TGTGCCATCAGTGAGCGGGGGTCGGGTGTAGGCACTGAAGCTTTCTTT. Translated, it gives CAISERGSGVGTEAFF.